This TCR beta chain was documented in a study of cytomegalovirus exposure and HLA in healthy donors. The CDR3 is 12 residues long. V lost 5 bases and J 5 bases, leaving 10 bases between the germline ends. Germline CDR1 and CDR2: PRHDT and FYEKMQ (reference sequence). PCR involved 60 Vbeta and 13 Jbeta primers. Clones were read by immunoSEQ multiplex PCR, and TCRdb kept only the in-frame ones, dropping some. Of roughly 200,000 clones in the sample, 75% to 90% were seen once. J is TRBJ2-7 and V is TRBV13, with no clear D. The source is a boy aged 5-17 years in good health and CMV-seronegative. Sequenced input: PBMCs. As DNA, the CDR3 is TGTGCCAGCAGCCTTGGCAAAGACGAGCAGTACTTC. Translating gives CASSLGKDEQYF.